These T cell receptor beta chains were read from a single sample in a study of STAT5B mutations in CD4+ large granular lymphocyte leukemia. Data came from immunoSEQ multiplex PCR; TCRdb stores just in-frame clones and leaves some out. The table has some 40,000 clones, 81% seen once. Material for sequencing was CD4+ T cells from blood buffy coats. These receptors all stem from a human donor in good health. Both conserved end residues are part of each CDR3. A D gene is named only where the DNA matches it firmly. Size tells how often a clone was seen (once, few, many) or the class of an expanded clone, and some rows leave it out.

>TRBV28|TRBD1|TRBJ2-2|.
CASSTTGSTGELFF
TGTGCCAGCAGCACGACAGGGTCCACCGGGGAGCTGTTTTTT
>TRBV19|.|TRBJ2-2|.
CASTLPEGTGELFF
TGTGCCAGTACGCTGCCGGAAGGGACCGGGGAGCTGTTTTTT
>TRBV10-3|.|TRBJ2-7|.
CAISEMGAEQYF
TGTGCCATCAGTGAGATGGGTGCCGAGCAGTACTTC
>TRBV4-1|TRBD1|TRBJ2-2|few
CASSLGTVLTGELFF
TGCGCCAGCAGCCTTGGGACAGTCCTCACCGGGGAGCTGTTTTTT
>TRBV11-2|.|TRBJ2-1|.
CASSLNQGSQGEQFF
TGTGCCAGCAGCTTAAATCAGGGGTCCCAAGGCGAGCAGTTCTTC
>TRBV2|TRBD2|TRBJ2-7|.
CASSGTSGGAYEQYF
TGTGCCAGCAGTGGCACTAGCGGGGGGGCCTACGAGCAGTACTTC
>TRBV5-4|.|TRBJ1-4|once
CASSIDSFSNEKLFF
TGTGCCAGCAGCATCGACAGCTTTAGTAATGAAAAACTGTTTTTT
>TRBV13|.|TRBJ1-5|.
CASSLELLGANQPQHF
TGTGCCAGCAGCTTAGAGCTCCTGGGGGCGAATCAGCCCCAGCATTTT
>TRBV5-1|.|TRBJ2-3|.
CASSSSVSMSTDTQYF
TGCGCCAGCAGCTCCTCGGTTAGTATGAGCACAGATACGCAGTATTTT
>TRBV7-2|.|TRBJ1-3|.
CASRPTGNSGNTIYF
TGTGCCAGCAGACCCACAGGGAACTCTGGAAACACCATATATTTT
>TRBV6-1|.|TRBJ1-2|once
CASGTTGANYGYTF
TGTGCCAGCGGGACGACAGGAGCTAACTATGGCTACACCTTC
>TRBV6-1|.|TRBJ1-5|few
CASSDSNQPQHF
TGTGCCAGCAGTGACAGCAATCAGCCCCAGCATTTT
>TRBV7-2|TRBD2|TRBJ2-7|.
CASSLGPSGSGGEQYF
TGTGCCAGCAGCTTAGGGCCTAGCGGGTCGGGCGGCGAGCAGTACTTC
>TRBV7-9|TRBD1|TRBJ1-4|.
CASSLSGGQGEKLFF
TGTGCCAGCAGCCTTAGTGGAGGACAGGGTGAAAAACTGTTTTTT
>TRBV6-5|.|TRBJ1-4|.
CASSYKGLGGEKLFF
TGTGCCAGCAGTTACAAGGGGCTCGGGGGGGAAAAACTGTTTTTT
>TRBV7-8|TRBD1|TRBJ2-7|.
CASKGRDRVNEQYF
TGTGCCAGCAAAGGCCGGGACAGGGTCAACGAGCAGTACTTC
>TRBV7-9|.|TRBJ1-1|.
CASSLSPRNTEAFF
TGTGCCAGCAGCTTAAGTCCCAGGAACACTGAAGCTTTCTTT
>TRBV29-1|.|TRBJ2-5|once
CSGGQPQETQYF
TGCAGCGGAGGACAGCCTCAAGAGACCCAGTACTTC